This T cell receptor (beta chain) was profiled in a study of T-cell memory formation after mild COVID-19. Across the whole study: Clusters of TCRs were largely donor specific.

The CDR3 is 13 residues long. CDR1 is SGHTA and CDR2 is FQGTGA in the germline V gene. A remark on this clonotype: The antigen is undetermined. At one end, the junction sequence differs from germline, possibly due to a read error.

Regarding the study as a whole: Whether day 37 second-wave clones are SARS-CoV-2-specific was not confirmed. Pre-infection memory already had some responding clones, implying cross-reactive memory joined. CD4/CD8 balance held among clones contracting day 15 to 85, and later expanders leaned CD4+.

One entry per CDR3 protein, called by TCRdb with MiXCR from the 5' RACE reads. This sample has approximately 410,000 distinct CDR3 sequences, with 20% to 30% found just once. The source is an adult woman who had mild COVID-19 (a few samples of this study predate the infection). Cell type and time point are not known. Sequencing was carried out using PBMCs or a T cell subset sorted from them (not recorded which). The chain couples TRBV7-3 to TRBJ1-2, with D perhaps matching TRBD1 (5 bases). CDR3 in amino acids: CASSPLLYQGPIF. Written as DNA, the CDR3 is TGTGCCAGCAGCCCATTATTGTATCAGGGACCTATCTTC.